A single T cell receptor beta chain is shown here with its context. This table comes from immunoSEQ multiplex PCR, and its TCRdb copy is limited to in-frame clones, with some not included. The sample lists about 1.5 million clones, roughly 96% occurring once. The CDR3 consists of 17 residues. Germline CDR1 is SGHTA and CDR2 is FQGNSA. The V end lost 0 bases, the J end lost 3 bases, and 18 bases lay between the germline ends. The data were obtained in a study of shared clonotypes between healthy human individuals. The TCR originated in a man aged 25-45 years in good health. The chain uses TRBV7-2 and TRBJ2-7, with D possibly TRBD1 on 6 matching bases. The sequenced material came from naive CD4+ T cells sorted from blood. Subset reported: CD45RA+ positively selected. CDR3: CASSLAPRWTADYEQYF. For the CDR3, the DNA is TGTGCCAGCAGCTTAGCCCCCCGCTGGACAGCAGACTACGAGCAGTACTTC.